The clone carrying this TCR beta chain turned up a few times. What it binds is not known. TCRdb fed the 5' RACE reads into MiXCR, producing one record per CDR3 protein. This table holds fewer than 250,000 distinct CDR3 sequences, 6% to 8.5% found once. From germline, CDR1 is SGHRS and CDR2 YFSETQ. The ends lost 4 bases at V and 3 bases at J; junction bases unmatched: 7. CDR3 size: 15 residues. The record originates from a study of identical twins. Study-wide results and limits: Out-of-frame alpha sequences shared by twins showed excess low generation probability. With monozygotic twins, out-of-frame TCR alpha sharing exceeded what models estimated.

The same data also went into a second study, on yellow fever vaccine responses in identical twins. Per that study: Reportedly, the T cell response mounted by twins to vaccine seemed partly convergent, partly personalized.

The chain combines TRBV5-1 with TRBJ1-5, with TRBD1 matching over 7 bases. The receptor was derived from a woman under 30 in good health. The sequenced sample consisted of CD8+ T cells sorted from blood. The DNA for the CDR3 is TGCGCCAGCAGCCCCACAGGGGACTTCAATCAGCCCCAGCATTTT. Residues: CASSPTGDFNQPQHF.